The 30 T cell receptor beta chains presented below share a single source sample, sequenced in a study of human T cells and chemical hapten exposure (dated by TCRdb to 2020 to 2022). Library prep was done by RACE. The listed sequencing device is NextSeq 500. In-frame beta chains were kept once TCRdb had trimmed the public reads at Q25 with fastp and called clones with MiXCR. Rows with a matching CDR3 protein are joined into one entry that keeps the most common DNA and genes. For this sample the table gives about 40,000 distinct CDR3 sequences, of which roughly 3.3% were detected only once. Approximately 6.7% of the sample is held by the ten biggest clonotypes. Taken with the paper, the label for time point translates to: patch test 2, 6 weeks after DPC sensitization. Read against the paper, the sample's treatment or condition label means: therapeutic diphenylcyclopropenone sensitization with weekly scalp DPC.

The sequencing used whole blood, collected in connection with sensitization to the hapten diphenylcyclopropenone (DPC). The receptor source for this set is a man in his forties or fifties with alopecia areata. Some clones in this sample may be carry-over from other donors' samples.

This clonotype was seen at least ten times. The V gene is TRBV7-2, the J gene TRBJ2-1, with TRBD2 matching 11 bases. The length of the CDR3 is 13 residues. Per germline, CDR1 SGHTA and CDR2 FQGNSA. With V trimmed by 4 bases and J by 10 bases, 3 bases remained unmatched. This CDR3 is CASSSRTSGEQFF. DNA of the CDR3: TGTGCCAGCAGCTCGCGGACTAGCGGGGAGCAGTTCTTC.

The V gene is TRBV7-9, the J gene TRBJ1-6; D ambiguous. This CDR3 has 14 amino acids. From germline, CDR1 is SEHNR and CDR2 FQNEAQ (reference sequence). V dropped 4 bases and J dropped 7 bases, with 11 bases sitting between them. The CDR3 coding sequence is TGTGCCAGCAGCTCCCGGGAAGCCAATTCACCCCTCCACTTT. Translation: CASSSREANSPLHF.

Turning to this clonotype: Being one base from a much bigger clone, this may be a read error. The V and J genes are TRBV7-9 and TRBJ1-4; the D is unclear. V lost 5 bases to trimming and J lost 6 bases, with 13 bases between them. Germline loops: CDR1 SEHNR, CDR2 FQNEAQ (reference sequence). This CDR3 is built from 14 residues. Here the CDR3 reads CASSRDGLDEKLFF. The CDR3 nucleotides read TGTGCCAGCAGCCGTGACGGCTTGGATGAAAAACTGTTTTTT.

This clonotype was detected many times. The V and J genes are TRBV2 and TRBJ1-4; no clear D. Germline loops: CDR1 SNHLY, CDR2 FYNNEI. Trimming took off 4 bases at V and 6 bases at J, with 12 bases between the two ends. This CDR3 contains 14 residues. CDR3 nucleotide sequence: TGTGCCAGCAGTGGAGGGAGAAGCGATGAAAAACTGTTTTTT. The encoded protein is CASSGGRSDEKLFF. The entire variable domain, with the rest obtained from reference TRBV2 and TRBJ1-4, is as follows: EPEVTQTPSHQVTQMGQEVILRCVPISNHLYFYWYRQILGQKVEFLVSFYNNEISEKSEIFDDQFSVERPDGSNFTLKIRSTKLEDSAMYFCASSGGRSDEKLFFGSGTQLSVL.

In this sample, this clonotype turned up a few times. J is TRBJ2-6 and V is TRBV5-1; no reliable D call. Trimming removed 5 bases at V and 0 bases at J, with 6 bases between. This CDR3 spans 14 amino acids. The germline V gene encodes CDR1 SGHRS and CDR2 YFSETQ. CDR3 sequence (DNA): TGCGCCAGCAGAGATCTCTCTGGGGCCAACGTCCTGACTTTC. It is translated as CASRDLSGANVLTF.

This clonotype was observed at least ten times. The CDR3 sequence: CASSSRGGVHEQFF. The CDR3 DNA reads as TGTGCCAGCAGCTCCCGAGGGGGGGTCCATGAGCAGTTCTTC. The rearrangement links TRBV7-9 to TRBJ2-1; D might be TRBD2 (7 bases). CDR3 size: 14 residues. Germline loops: CDR1 SEHNR, CDR2 FQNEAQ (reference sequence). Trimming pared 4 bases from V and 8 bases from J, leaving 15 bases between.

This clonotype came up many times. V gene TRBV15 combines with J gene TRBJ2-7; TRBD1 matches at 7 bases. V lost 0 bases to trimming and J lost 3 bases; unmatched junction nucleotides: 5. The CDR3 extends over 15 amino acids. Per germline, CDR1 LNHNV and CDR2 YYDKDF (reference sequence). The CDR3 coding sequence is TGTGCCACCAGCAGAGATCAGGGGGTAAGCTACGAGCAGTACTTC. Translation: CATSRDQGVSYEQYF.

This clonotype was detected ten times or more. This chain connects TRBV29-1 to TRBJ2-3; TRBD2 is a possible D gene (6 bases). Germline V gene sequence: CDR1 SQVTM, CDR2 ANQGSEA. With 6 bases removed from V and 2 bases from J, the gap between germline ends came to 18 bases. CDR3 size: 15 residues. DNA of the CDR3: TGCAGCGTCAGGGACTCTCGTCTATCCACAGATACGCAGTATTTT. Translating gives CSVRDSRLSTDTQYF.

This chain links TRBV27 with TRBJ2-7; tentatively, D is TRBD1 (5 bases). CDR1 is MNHEY and CDR2 is SMNVEV in the germline V gene (reference sequence). CDR3 length: 12 amino acids. Trimming cost V 4 bases and J 4 bases, with 8 bases left between them. The CDR3 sequence: CASSSDRYEQYF. The CDR3 nucleotides are TGTGCCAGCAGTTCCGACAGATACGAGCAGTACTTC.

This clonotype occurred many times. J is TRBJ2-2 and V is TRBV12-3 or TRBV12-4; tentatively, D is TRBD2 (6 bases). V was pared by 7 bases and J by 7 bases, with 10 bases between. This CDR3 region has 12 residues. CDR3 in amino acids: CASTLAYGELFF. The CDR3 bases are TGTGCCAGCACCCTAGCGTACGGGGAGCTGTTTTTT.

At least ten counts were recorded for this clonotype. This sequence joins TRBV30 and TRBJ2-4; no clear D gene. The V end lost 2 bases, the J end lost 0 bases, and 8 bases lay between the germline ends. The germline V gene encodes CDR1 GTSNPN and CDR2 SVGIG (reference sequence). This CDR3 comprises 14 residues. The CDR3 bases are TGTGCCTGGAGTACGCCCACAGCCAAAAACATTCAGTACTTC. The encoded protein is CAWSTPTAKNIQYF.

This clonotype was seen repeatedly, ten times or more. The chain has TRBV5-1 and TRBJ1-1, with 8 bases lining up with TRBD1. The CDR3 consists of 16 residues. Trimming at V came to 0 bases and at J to 1 base, leaving 5 bases not matched to a gene. The germline gives CDR1 SGHRS, CDR2 YFSETQ. The CDR3 protein is CASSLAGQDPNTEAFF. The CDR3 DNA sequence: TGCGCCAGCAGCTTGGCGGGACAGGATCCGAACACTGAAGCTTTCTTT. The full variable domain, with the rest looked up from reference TRBV5-1 and TRBJ1-1, is KAGVTQTPRYLIKTRGQQVTLSCSPISGHRSVSWYQQTPGQGLQFLFEYFSETQRNKGNFPGRFSGRQFSNSRSEMNVSTLELGDSALYLCASSLAGQDPNTEAFFGQGTRLTVV.

In its sample, this clonotype was seen many times. This rearrangement joins TRBV9 to TRBJ2-1; D not certain. Between the trimmed V and J ends, which lost 3 bases and 7 bases, there was a span of 17 bases. CDR3 length equals 15 residues. Germline V CDR1 and CDR2: SGDLS, YYNGEE. As DNA, the CDR3 is TGTGCCAGCAGCGAGCGCCCTGCGCGCGCGAATGAGCAGTTCTTC. Protein: CASSERPARANEQFF.

This clonotype was found many times. The chain recombines TRBV7-3 with TRBJ2-2; D possibly corresponds to TRBD2 (5 bases). CDR1 and CDR2 from the germline V gene are SGHTA and FQGTGA. There are 14 residues in the CDR3. V was clipped by 5 bases and J by 6 bases, with 13 bases between them. CDR3 amino acids: CASSGGGGAGELFF. The CDR3, as DNA: TGTGCCAGCAGCGGAGGAGGAGGAGCCGGGGAGCTGTTTTTT.

This clonotype has at least ten counts. The chain is built from TRBV3-1 and TRBJ2-2, with unresolved D. Germline CDR1 and CDR2: LGHDT and YNNKEL (reference sequence). V was shortened by 4 bases and J by 6 bases, with 6 bases between the two germline ends. The CDR3 spans 12 residues. CDR3 in DNA: TGTGCCAGCAGCCCGCGGCCCGGGGAGCTGTTTTTT. This encodes CASSPRPGELFF.

In its sample, this clonotype was seen many times. V is TRBV20-1 and J is TRBJ1-2; the D gene is possibly TRBD1 (5 bases). The CDR3 contains 13 residues. V was cut by 5 bases and J by 2 bases, with 12 bases left in between. The germline V gene encodes CDR1 DFQATT and CDR2 SNEGSKA (reference sequence). In DNA form, the CDR3 reads TGCAGTGCTGGGACTCCCGGGAACTATGGCTACACCTTC. It specifies CSAGTPGNYGYTF.

In this sample, this clonotype turned up many times. V gene TRBV7-8 combines with J gene TRBJ2-7; D is unclear. Germline CDR1 reads SGHVS; CDR2 reads FQNEAQ. This CDR3 comprises 14 residues. V dropped 1 base and J dropped 3 bases, with 10 bases sitting between them. CDR3 sequence: CASSLGAQDYEQYF. DNA of the CDR3: TGTGCCAGCAGCTTAGGCGCCCAAGACTACGAGCAGTACTTC. The whole variable domain, remainder taken from reference TRBV7-8 and TRBJ2-7, is GAGVSQSPRYKVAKRGQDVALRCDPISGHVSLFWYQQALGQGPEFLTYFQNEAQLDKSGLPSDRFFAERPEGSVSTLKIQRTQQEDSAVYLCASSLGAQDYEQYFGPGTRLTVT.

This clonotype was recorded many times. The chain joins TRBV18 to TRBJ2-3; the D is unclear. The CDR3 spans 12 residues. The ends were cut back, 6 bases at V and 2 bases at J, with 6 bases in the middle. Per the germline V gene, CDR1 is KGHSH and CDR2 is LQKENI. DNA of the CDR3: TGTGCCAGCTCCCTCGCCACAGATACGCAGTATTTT. Amino acids: CASSLATDTQYF. The full variable domain, its missing parts supplied by reference TRBV18 and TRBJ2-3, is NAGVMQNPRHLVRRRGQEARLRCSPMKGHSHVYWYRQLPEEGLKFMVYLQKENIIDESGMPKERFSAEFPKEGPSILRIQQVVRGDSAAYFCASSLATDTQYFGPGTRLTVL.

This clonotype was counted at least ten times. V and J are TRBV7-2 and TRBJ2-7; 7 bases agree with TRBD1. J was trimmed by 3 bases and V by 5 bases; bases with no gene match: 10. Per the germline V gene, CDR1 is SGHTA and CDR2 is FQGNSA. The CDR3 is 15 amino acids. The CDR3 bases are TGTGCCAGCAGCCCCGACAGGGCTACTCACTACGAGCAGTACTTC. The encoded protein is CASSPDRATHYEQYF.

This clonotype has at least ten counts. The chain recombines TRBV29-1 with TRBJ2-5, with 8 bases aligning to TRBD1. With 3 bases clipped from V and 4 bases from J, the junction kept 1 base outside the gene matches. The CDR3 has 12 residues. Germline CDR1 SQVTM, CDR2 ANQGSEA. CDR3 region: CSVDRGRETQYF. The CDR3 DNA sequence: TGCAGCGTTGACAGGGGGCGAGAGACCCAGTACTTC.

Comment on this clonotype: A much larger clone differs from this one at a single base, so this may be a read error. The rearrangement joins TRBV15 to TRBJ2-5, with 13 bases aligning to TRBD2. CDR1 and CDR2 (germline): LNHNV, YYDKDF (reference sequence). V was pared by 11 bases and J by 4 bases, with 10 bases of the junction left unmatched. This CDR3 comprises 15 residues. As DNA, the CDR3 is TGTGCCGCCAACCCAGGGACTAGCGGGGTAGAGACCCAGTACTTC. It specifies CAANPGTSGVETQYF.

This clonotype occurred a few times. The chain combines TRBV28 with TRBJ2-1, with D perhaps assigned TRBD1 or TRBD2 (7 bases each). V was trimmed by 5 bases and J by 9 bases, leaving 20 bases between them. In germline, CDR1 is MDHEN, CDR2 SYDVKM. The CDR3 contains 15 residues. In nucleotides, the CDR3 is TGTGCCAGCAGTGCTACAGGGGAGGGAATAGGTGAGCAGTTCTTC. Protein sequence: CASSATGEGIGEQFF.

This clonotype has ten or more counts. This rearrangement joins TRBV3-1 to TRBJ2-2, with TRBD1 as a possible D gene (5 bases). The V and J ends lost 2 bases and 5 bases respectively, with 12 bases between them. This CDR3 is 15 amino acids long. CDR1 and CDR2 from the germline V gene are LGHDT and YNNKEL (reference sequence). The CDR3 bases are TGTGCCAGCAGCCAACGGCAGGGTCGGACCGGGGAGCTGTTTTTT. It specifies CASSQRQGRTGELFF.

This clonotype was found many times. The gene calls are TRBV5-4 and TRBJ2-5; D unresolved. The germline V and J ends were trimmed by 0 bases and 1 base, with 4 bases remaining between them. The CDR3 spans 13 residues. CDR1 and CDR2 from the germline V gene are SGHNT and YYREEE (reference sequence). CDR3 bases: TGTGCCAGCAGCTTGGCTACCCAAGAGACCCAGTACTTC. Protein: CASSLATQETQYF.

At least ten counts were recorded for this clonotype. This chain uses TRBV10-3 with TRBJ2-5; the match to TRBD1 covers 7 bases. CDR1 ENHRY and CDR2 SYGVKD come from the germline V gene. J gave up 1 base and V 6 bases, and 2 bases lay outside the gene matches. There are 13 residues in the CDR3. CDR3 sequence: CAIRGQFQETQYF. In DNA form, the CDR3 reads TGTGCCATCAGGGGACAGTTCCAAGAGACCCAGTACTTC.

With regard to this clonotype: One junction end disagrees with the germline gene, perhaps due to a read error. This chain links TRBV11-2 with TRBJ2-3; 7 nucleotides line up with TRBD2. CDR1 SGHAT and CDR2 FQNNGV come from the germline V gene. This CDR3 has 18 residues. The CDR3 bases are TGTGCCATCAGCTTAGGCGATCTAGCGGTAGCTAGCACAGATACGCAGTATTTT. It yields the protein CAISLGDLAVASTDTQYF.

The rearrangement links TRBV2 to TRBJ1-2; D is undetermined. The germline V gene encodes CDR1 SNHLY and CDR2 FYNNEI. This CDR3 comprises 14 residues. V lost 11 bases to trimming and J lost 6 bases, with 22 bases between them. The CDR3 reads CALVVSRPRNGYTF. CDR3 DNA sequence: TGTGCCTTAGTAGTCAGCCGCCCGAGGAATGGCTACACCTTC.

This clonotype was seen repeatedly, ten times or more. The chain is built from TRBV28 and TRBJ1-1; D is uncertain. V lost 6 bases and J 5 bases, leaving 13 bases between the germline ends. Germline values: CDR1 MDHEN, CDR2 SYDVKM. This CDR3 region has 13 residues. CDR3 region: CASSGSIYTEAFF. Here the CDR3 DNA reads TGTGCCAGCAGCGGGTCAATCTATACTGAAGCTTTCTTT.

This clonotype was seen repeatedly, ten times or more. The rearrangement uses TRBV2 and TRBJ1-3; D is undetermined. CDR1 and CDR2 from the germline V gene are SNHLY and FYNNEI. V was clipped by 5 bases and J by 3 bases, with 11 bases between them. The CDR3 is 14 amino acids. The CDR3 DNA follows: TGTGCCAGCAGTTCGGGCGAAAGTGGAAACACCATATATTTT. Translating it yields CASSSGESGNTIYF.

In its sample, this clonotype was seen many times. The gene calls are TRBV7-9 and TRBJ2-1, with TRBD2 matching 10 bases. J was trimmed by 8 bases and V by 6 bases; bases with no gene match: 13. The CDR3 sequence is 16 residues long. CDR1 and CDR2 from the germline V gene are SEHNR and FQNEAQ (reference sequence). The CDR3 DNA sequence: TGTGCCAGCAGAACTCCAAGCGGGAGGGCTATCCATGAGCAGTTCTTC. It encodes CASRTPSGRAIHEQFF. The full variable domain, its missing parts supplied by reference TRBV7-9 and TRBJ2-1, is DTGVSQNPRHKITKRGQNVTFRCDPISEHNRLYWYRQTLGQGPEFLTYFQNEAQLEKSRLLSDRFSAERPKGSFSTLEIQRTEQGDSAMYLCASRTPSGRAIHEQFFGPGTRLTVL.